Here is one T cell receptor beta chain with its context. Its cognate antigen is unknown. The data are from a study of cytomegalovirus exposure and HLA in healthy donors. Study-wide findings and caveats: Rarity characterized most TCR sequences, yet some public TCRs appeared in many donors.

There are 13 residues in the CDR3. V lost 10 bases to trimming and J lost 1 base; unmatched junction nucleotides: 5. Germline CDR1 is SNHLY and CDR2 is FYNNEI. The PCR had 60 Vbeta and 13 Jbeta primers. Data came from immunoSEQ multiplex PCR; TCRdb stores just in-frame clones and leaves some out. Of 80,000 or so clones detected, around 60% appear once; the ten largest clones hold 4% to 4.5%. The sample was PBMCs. This TCR came from a male donor in good health and CMV-seropositive. The rearrangement joins TRBV2 to TRBJ2-5, with TRBD2 matching 8 bases. The CDR3 loop reads CATTGGPQETQYF. CDR3 DNA: TGTGCCACCACGGGGGGGCCCCAAGAGACCCAGTACTTC. The full variable domain, completed using reference TRBV2 and TRBJ2-5, is EPEVTQTPSHQVTQMGQEVILRCVPISNHLYFYWYRQILGQKVEFLVSFYNNEISEKSEIFDDQFSVERPDGSNFTLKIRSTKLEDSAMYFCATTGGPQETQYFGPGTRLLVL.